This T cell receptor beta chain was sequenced for a study of T-cell reconstitution after alpha-beta-depleted transplantation in children. The authors prepared the TCRbeta library with unique molecular identifiers. TCRdb re-called the PCR reads through MiXCR, storing one row per CDR3 protein. The sample lists roughly 570,000 distinct CDR3 sequences, roughly 27% occurring once. Study conclusions and caveats: About two months after transplant, alpha-beta T cells reportedly came from several hundred expanded graft clones. The study traced high day-60 TCRbeta diversity in some patients to surviving recipient T cells and thymic progenitors. Counts and diversity of T cells one year after transplant came mostly from newly produced T cells.

V lost 6 bases, J lost 4 bases, and 16 bases lay in between. The CDR3 is 15 residues long. CDR1 is SGHAT and CDR2 is FQNNGV in the germline V gene. Comment on this clonotype: Antigen specificity is unknown.

The clonotype was recovered from a boy younger than two with Wiskott-Aldrich syndrome, due to receive a stem cell transplant. This specimen consisted of PBMCs, obtained before TCRalphabeta/CD19-depleted stem cell transplant. The V call is TRBV11-2, the J call TRBJ2-1; TRBD2 might be the D (6 bases). The CDR3 region has the DNA TGTGCCAGCAGTGGAGGGACTTCTGTGTACAATGAGCAGTTCTTC. This codes for CASSGGTSVYNEQFF. Drawing the rest from reference TRBV11-2 and TRBJ2-1, the complete variable domain is EAGVAQSPRYKIIEKRQSVAFWCNPISGHATLYWYQQILGQGPKLLIQFQNNGVVDDSQLPKDRFSAERLKGVDSTLKIQPAKLEDSAVYLCASSGGTSVYNEQFFGPGTRLTVL.